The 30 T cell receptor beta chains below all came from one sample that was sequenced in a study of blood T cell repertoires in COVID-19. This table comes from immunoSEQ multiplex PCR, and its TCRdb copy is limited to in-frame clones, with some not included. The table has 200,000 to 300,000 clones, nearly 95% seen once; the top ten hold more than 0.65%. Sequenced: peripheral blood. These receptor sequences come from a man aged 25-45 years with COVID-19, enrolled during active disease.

Here the CDR3 DNA reads TGTGCCAGCAGCTCGATATTCCAGGGTGGGGGCTACACCTTC. Protein product: CASSSIFQGGGYTF. The V call is TRBV11-2, the J call TRBJ1-2; D perhaps matches TRBD1 (5 bases). CDR1 SGHAT and CDR2 FQNNGV come from the germline V gene. CDR3 size: 14 residues. The V gene lost 4 bases and the J gene lost 8 bases, with 17 bases spanning the gap.

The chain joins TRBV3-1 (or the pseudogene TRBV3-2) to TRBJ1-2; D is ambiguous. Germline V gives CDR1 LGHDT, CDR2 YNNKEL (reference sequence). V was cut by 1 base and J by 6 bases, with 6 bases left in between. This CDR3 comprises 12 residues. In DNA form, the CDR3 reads TGTGCCAGCAGCCAAGGGCAGAATGGCTACACCTTC. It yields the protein CASSQGQNGYTF.

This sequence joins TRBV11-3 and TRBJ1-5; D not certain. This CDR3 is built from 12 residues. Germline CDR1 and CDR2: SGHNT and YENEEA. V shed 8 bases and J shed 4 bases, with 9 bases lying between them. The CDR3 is CASREQNQPQHF. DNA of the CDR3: TGTGCCAGCCGGGAACAAAATCAGCCCCAGCATTTT. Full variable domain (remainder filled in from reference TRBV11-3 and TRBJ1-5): EAGVVQSPRYKIIEKKQPVAFWCNPISGHNTLYWYLQNLGQGPELLIRYENEEAVDDSQLPKDRFSAERLKGVDSTLKIQPAELGDSAVYLCASREQNQPQHFGDGTRLSIL.

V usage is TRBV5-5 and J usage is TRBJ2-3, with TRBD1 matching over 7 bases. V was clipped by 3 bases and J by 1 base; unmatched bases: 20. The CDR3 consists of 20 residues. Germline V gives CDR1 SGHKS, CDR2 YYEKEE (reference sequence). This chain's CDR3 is CASSSGQAYFEHDRTDTQYF. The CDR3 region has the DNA TGTGCCAGCAGCTCAGGACAGGCCTATTTCGAGCACGACCGCACAGATACGCAGTATTTT.

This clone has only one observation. The CDR3 DNA reads as TGTGCCAGTAGTATAGATGCGGGGGGCTTTCAGCCCCAGCATTTT. This sequence encodes CASSIDAGGFQPQHF. This chain connects TRBV19 to TRBJ1-5, with D possibly being TRBD1 (6 bases). The V end lost 0 bases, the J end lost 6 bases, and 12 bases lay between the germline ends. Looked up from germline, CDR1 is LNHDA and CDR2 is SQIVND (reference sequence). This CDR3 has 15 residues.

Written as DNA, the CDR3 is TGCGCCAGCAGCGCCTCCGGGACAACTAATTTTGGACCCCTCTTCGAGCAGTACTTC. Translated, it gives CASSASGTTNFGPLFEQYF. V usage is TRBV5-1 and J usage is TRBJ2-7; D is perhaps TRBD1 (6 bases). Germline-derived CDR1 and CDR2 are SGHRS and YFSETQ. This CDR3 has 19 amino acids. V was shortened by 4 bases and J by 6 bases, with 32 bases between the two germline ends.

The CDR3 nucleotides read TGTGCCACCAGTGAAGCGGGCCCAGATACGCAGTATTTT. Its translation is CATSEAGPDTQYF. The gene calls are TRBV24-1 and TRBJ2-3, with TRBD2 as a possible D gene (6 bases). With 4 bases removed from V and 4 bases from J, the gap between germline ends came to 8 bases. Germline CDR1 and CDR2: KGHDR and SFDVKD. The CDR3 loop spans 13 amino acids.

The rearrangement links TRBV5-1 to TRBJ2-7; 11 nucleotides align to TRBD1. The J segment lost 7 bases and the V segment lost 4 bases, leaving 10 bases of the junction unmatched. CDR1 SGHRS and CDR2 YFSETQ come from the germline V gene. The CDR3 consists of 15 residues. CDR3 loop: CASSPASGTGGEQYF. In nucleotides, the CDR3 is TGCGCCAGCAGCCCGGCCTCCGGGACAGGGGGGGAGCAGTACTTC.

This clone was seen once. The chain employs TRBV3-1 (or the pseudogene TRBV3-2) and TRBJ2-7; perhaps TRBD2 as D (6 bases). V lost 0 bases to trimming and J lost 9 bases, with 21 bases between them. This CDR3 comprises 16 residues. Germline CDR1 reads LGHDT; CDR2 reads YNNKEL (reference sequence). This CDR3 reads CASSQDLGGAQGLQYF. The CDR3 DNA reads TGTGCCAGCAGCCAAGATTTAGGAGGGGCGCAGGGTTTGCAGTACTTC.

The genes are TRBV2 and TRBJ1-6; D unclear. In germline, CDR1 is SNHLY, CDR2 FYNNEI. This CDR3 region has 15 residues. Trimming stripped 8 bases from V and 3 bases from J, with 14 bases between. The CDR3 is CASAPDEHYNSPLHF. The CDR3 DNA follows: TGTGCCAGCGCCCCCGATGAACACTATAATTCACCCCTCCACTTT.

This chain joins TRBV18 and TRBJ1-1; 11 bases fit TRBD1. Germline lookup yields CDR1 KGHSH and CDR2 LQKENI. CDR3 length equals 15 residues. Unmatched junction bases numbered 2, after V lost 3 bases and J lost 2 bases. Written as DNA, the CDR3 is TGTGCCAGCTCACCGGGACAGGGGGAAAACACTGAAGCTTTCTTT. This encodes CASSPGQGENTEAFF.

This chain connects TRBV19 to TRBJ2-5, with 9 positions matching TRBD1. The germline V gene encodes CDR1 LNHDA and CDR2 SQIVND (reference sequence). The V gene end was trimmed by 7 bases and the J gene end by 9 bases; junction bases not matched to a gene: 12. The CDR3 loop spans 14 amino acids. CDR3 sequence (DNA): TGTGCCAGTACCACCACTTGGGGACAGGGAGCCCAGTACTTC. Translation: CASTTTWGQGAQYF.

The CDR3 spells CASSEGTGVRHGSGNTIYF. DNA of the CDR3: TGCGCCAGCAGTGAAGGGACAGGGGTCCGTCATGGCTCTGGAAACACCATATATTTT. The chain combines TRBV10-1 with TRBJ1-3; TRBD1 agrees at 10 bases. Germline V gene lookup returns CDR1 WNHNN and CDR2 SYGVQD (reference sequence). The J segment lost 0 bases and the V segment lost 3 bases, leaving 11 bases of the junction unmatched. There are 19 residues in the CDR3.

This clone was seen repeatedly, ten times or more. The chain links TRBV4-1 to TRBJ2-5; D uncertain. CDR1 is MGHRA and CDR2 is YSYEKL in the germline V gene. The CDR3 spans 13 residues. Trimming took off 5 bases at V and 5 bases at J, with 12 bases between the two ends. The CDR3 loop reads CASSGFSSETQYF. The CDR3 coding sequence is TGCGCCAGCAGCGGTTTTAGTTCGGAGACCCAGTACTTC.

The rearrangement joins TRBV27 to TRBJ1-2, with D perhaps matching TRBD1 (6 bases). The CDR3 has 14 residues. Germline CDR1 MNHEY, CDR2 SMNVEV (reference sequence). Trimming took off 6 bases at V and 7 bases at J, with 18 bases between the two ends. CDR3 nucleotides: TGTGCCAGCAGCCCACCCACAGGGACGGGTGGCTACACCTTC. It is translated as CASSPPTGTGGYTF.

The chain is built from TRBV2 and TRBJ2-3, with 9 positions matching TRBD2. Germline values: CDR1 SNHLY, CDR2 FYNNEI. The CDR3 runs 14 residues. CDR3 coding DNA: TGTGTAGTTGGTGGCGGGACTAGCCCACATACGCAGTATTTT. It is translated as CVVGGGTSPHTQYF. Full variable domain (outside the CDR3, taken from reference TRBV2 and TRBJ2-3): EPEVTQTPSHQVTQMGQEVILRCVPISNHLYFYWYRQILGQKVEFLVSFYNNEISEKSEIFDDQFSVERPDGSNFTLKIRSTKLEDSAMYFCVVGGGTSPHTQYFGPGTRLTVL.

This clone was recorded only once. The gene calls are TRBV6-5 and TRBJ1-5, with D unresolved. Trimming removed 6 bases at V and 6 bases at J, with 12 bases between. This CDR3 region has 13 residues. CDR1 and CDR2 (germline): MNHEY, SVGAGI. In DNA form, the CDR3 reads TGTGCCAGCAGACTGCAGGATGGTCAGCCCCAGCATTTT. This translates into CASRLQDGQPQHF.

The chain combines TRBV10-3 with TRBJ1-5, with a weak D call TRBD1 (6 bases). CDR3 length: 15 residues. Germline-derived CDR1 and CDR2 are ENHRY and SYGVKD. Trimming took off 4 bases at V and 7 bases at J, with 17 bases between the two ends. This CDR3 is CAISGVAGVGQPQHF. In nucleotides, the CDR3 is TGTGCCATCAGTGGGGTGGCAGGGGTGGGACAGCCCCAGCATTTT.

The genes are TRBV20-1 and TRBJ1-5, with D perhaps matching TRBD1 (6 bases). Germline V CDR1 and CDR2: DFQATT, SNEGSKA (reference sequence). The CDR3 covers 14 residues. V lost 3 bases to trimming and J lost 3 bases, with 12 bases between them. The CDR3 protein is CSASSDRFNQPQHF. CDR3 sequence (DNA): TGCAGTGCTAGTTCCGACAGGTTCAATCAGCCCCAGCATTTT.

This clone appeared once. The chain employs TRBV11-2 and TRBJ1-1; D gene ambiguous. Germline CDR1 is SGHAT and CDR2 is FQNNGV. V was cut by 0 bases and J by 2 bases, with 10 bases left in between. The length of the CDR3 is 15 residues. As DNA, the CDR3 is TGTGCCAGCAGCTTAGATTCGGGGATCAACACTGAAGCTTTCTTT. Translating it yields CASSLDSGINTEAFF.

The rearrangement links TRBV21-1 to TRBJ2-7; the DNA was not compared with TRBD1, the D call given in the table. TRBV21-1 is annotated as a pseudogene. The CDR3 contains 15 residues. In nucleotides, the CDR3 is TGTGCCAGCAGCGAAGTACAGGTCCCGGACTACGAGCAGTACTTC. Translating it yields CASSEVQVPDYEQYF.

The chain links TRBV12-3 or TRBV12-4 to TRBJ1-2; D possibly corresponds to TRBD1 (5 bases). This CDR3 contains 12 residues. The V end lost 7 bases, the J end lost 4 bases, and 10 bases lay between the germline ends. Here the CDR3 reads CASTRAPYGYTF. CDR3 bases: TGTGCCAGCACCAGGGCGCCCTATGGCTACACCTTC.

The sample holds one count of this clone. The CDR3 DNA reads TGTGCCAGCAGTTTAAACCCCTACCTTAACACTGAAGCTTTCTTT. The encoded protein is CASSLNPYLNTEAFF. The rearrangement uses TRBV27 and TRBJ1-1; the D is unclear. Germline V CDR1 and CDR2: MNHEY, SMNVEV (reference sequence). The V end was cut by 2 bases, the J end by 2 bases, with 12 bases between. The CDR3 length is 15 residues.

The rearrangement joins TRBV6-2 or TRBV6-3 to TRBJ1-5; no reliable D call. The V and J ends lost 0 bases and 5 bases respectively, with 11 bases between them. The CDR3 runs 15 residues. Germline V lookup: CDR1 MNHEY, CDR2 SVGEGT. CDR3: CASSYSKLLHQPQHF. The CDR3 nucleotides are TGTGCCAGCAGTTACTCGAAACTTCTGCATCAGCCCCAGCATTTT.

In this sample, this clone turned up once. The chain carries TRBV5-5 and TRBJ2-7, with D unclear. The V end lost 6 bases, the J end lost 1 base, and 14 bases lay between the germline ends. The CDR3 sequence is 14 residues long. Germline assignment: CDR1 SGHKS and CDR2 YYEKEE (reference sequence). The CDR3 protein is CASTTELVSYEQYF. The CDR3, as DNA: TGTGCCAGCACCACCGAACTCGTTTCCTACGAGCAGTACTTC.

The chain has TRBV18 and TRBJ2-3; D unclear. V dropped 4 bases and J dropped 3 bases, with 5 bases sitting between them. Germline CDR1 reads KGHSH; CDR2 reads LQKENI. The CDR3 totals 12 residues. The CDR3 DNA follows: TGTGCCAGCTCACAACAGACAGATACGCAGTATTTT. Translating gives CASSQQTDTQYF.

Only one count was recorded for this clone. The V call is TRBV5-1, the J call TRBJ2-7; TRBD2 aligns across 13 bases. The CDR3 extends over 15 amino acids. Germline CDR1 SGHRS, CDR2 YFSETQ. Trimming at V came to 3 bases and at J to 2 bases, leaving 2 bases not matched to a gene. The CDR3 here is CASSSGTSGTYEQYF. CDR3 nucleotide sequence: TGCGCCAGCAGCTCCGGGACTAGCGGGACCTACGAGCAGTACTTC.

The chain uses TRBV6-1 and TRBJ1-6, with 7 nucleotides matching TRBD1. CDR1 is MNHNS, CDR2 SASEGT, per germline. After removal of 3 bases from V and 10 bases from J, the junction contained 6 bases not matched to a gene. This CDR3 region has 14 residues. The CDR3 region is CASSETGLGSPLHF. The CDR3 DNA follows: TGTGCCAGCAGTGAGACAGGGTTGGGGTCACCCCTCCACTTT.

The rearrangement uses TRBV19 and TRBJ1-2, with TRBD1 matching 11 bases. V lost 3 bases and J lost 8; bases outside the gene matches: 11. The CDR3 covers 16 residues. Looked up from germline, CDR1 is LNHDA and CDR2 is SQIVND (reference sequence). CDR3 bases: TGTGCCAGTAGTATCCCCGCCGGGACAGGGGGTGGAGGCTACACCTTC. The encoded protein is CASSIPAGTGGGGYTF.

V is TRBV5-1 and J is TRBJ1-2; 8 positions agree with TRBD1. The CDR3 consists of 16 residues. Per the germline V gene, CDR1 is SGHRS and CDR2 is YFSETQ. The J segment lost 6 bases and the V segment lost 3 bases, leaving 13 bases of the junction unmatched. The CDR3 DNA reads TGCGCCAGCAGCTCTCGTCCAGGGGGCGGCCACGATGGCTACACCTTC. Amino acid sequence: CASSSRPGGGHDGYTF.